The present T cell receptor (beta chain) was sequenced within a study of tumor and adjacent non-tumor tissue in lung cancer. Looking at the study overall: Histology: about 13 adenocarcinoma, a couple of squamous cell carcinoma, 1 small cell lung cancer. Patients were aged roughly 30 to 76, some 10 men and a handful of women, stage I to III.

Study-wide results and caveats: Compared with tumor, normal lung showed significantly lower TCR diversity. In normal lung, the top 100 clones were significantly more dominant than in tumor.

As concerns this clonotype: What it recognizes is unknown.

This sample's RNA came from whole unsorted tissue. Three rounds of nested PCR, following a modified ARM-PCR protocol, produced the TCRbeta library. TCRdb used MiXCR to reprocess the multiplex PCR reads, holding one entry per CDR3 protein. This sample has approximately 120,000 distinct CDR3 sequences, with 60% to 70% found just once. Trimming left V 0 bases short and J 6 bases short, with 7 bases between. Germline CDR1 is MNHEY and CDR2 is SVGEGT. This CDR3 contains 13 residues. Sequenced material: lung tumor tissue. The receptor was isolated from a man younger than 40 with non-small cell lung cancer. The chain carries TRBV6-2 or TRBV6-3 and TRBJ2-3; the D is unclear. The CDR3 here is CASSYSRPDTQYF. For the CDR3, the DNA is TGTGCCAGCAGTTACTCGAGACCGGATACGCAGTATTTT.